This section outlines one T cell receptor (beta chain) sequence together with its context. Which antigen it targets is not known. The sample holds no much larger clone one base away, and base qualities are not on file. These data originate in a study of T-cell reconstitution after alpha-beta-depleted transplantation in children (dated by TCRdb to the mid-2010s). In the study overall: T-cell immune reconstitution after TCRalphabeta/CD19-depleted allogeneic hematopoietic cell transplantation in children was quantitatively tracked in the study by means of TCR repertoire profiling.

Receptors were amplified or captured by PCR. TCRdb names Illumina HiSeq 2500 as the instrument used. TCR library preparation used molecular barcoding, with unique molecular identifiers applied to normalize quantification of the TCRbeta repertoire. TCRdb trimmed public reads at Q25 via fastp, called clones via MiXCR and kept in-frame beta chains. Rows matching on CDR3 protein sequence are summarized as one entry with the most common DNA and genes. For this sample there are around 800,000 distinct CDR3 sequences; approximately 15% appear just once. Around 5% of the sample is held by the ten biggest clonotypes. Broad study findings and their caveats: In some patients, the high TCRbeta diversity seen at day 60 was put down to recipient T cells and intrathymic progenitors that had survived conditioning. Over the following months the frequencies of hyperexpanded clones went down, and after one year T-cell counts and TCRbeta diversity were mostly credited to newly produced T cells. About two months after transplant, the apparently early recovery of alphabetaT-cell counts reportedly depended on just several hundred clones that had expanded rapidly and came from non-depleted graft cells.

CDR1 and CDR2 (LGHNA, YNFKEQ) derive from the germline V gene. Its CDR3 holds 17 amino acids, cysteine through phenylalanine. Only the CDR3 region is kept as DNA, spanning 51 bases read in frame from base 1. V and J are trimmed by 3 bases and 0 bases, and the gene matches miss 2 bases of the junction. The sample's treatment or condition label, in plain terms: allogeneic hematopoietic cell transplantation with graft depleted of TCRalphabeta T cells and CD19 B cells. The children who served as transplant recipients had been given grafts of TCRalphabeta/CD19-depleted allogeneic hematopoietic cells. This clonotype originated in a male patient between 5 and 17 years old who had a stem cell transplant for acute lymphoblastic leukemia, so the T cells may come from the graft donor. The specimen comprised PBMCs, mostly from graft donor cells, sampled 360 days after TCRalphabeta/CD19-depleted stem cell transplant. The rearrangement joined TRBV4-2 to TRBJ2-5; 15 central nucleotides agree with TRBD2. The CDR3 amino acid sequence is: CASSQGLAGGYQETQYF. The DNA sequence follows: TGTGCCAGCAGCCAGGGACTAGCGGGAGGTTACCAAGAGACCCAGTACTTC.